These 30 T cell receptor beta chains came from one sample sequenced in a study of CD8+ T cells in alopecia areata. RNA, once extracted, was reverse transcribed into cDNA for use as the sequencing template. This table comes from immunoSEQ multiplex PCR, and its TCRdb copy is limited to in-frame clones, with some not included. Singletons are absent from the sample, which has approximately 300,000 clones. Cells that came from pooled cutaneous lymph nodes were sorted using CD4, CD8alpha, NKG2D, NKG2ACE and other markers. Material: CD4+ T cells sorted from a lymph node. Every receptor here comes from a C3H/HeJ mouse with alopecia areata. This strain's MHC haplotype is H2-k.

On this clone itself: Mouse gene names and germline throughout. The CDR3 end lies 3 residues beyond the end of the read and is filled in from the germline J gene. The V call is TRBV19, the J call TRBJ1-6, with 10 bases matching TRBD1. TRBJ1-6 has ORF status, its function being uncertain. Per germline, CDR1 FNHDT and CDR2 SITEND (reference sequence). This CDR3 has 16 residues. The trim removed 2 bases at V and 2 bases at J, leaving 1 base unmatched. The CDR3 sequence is CASSMTGGPYNSPLYF. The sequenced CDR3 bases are TGTGCCAGCAGTATGACAGGGGGCCCCTATAATTCGCCC.

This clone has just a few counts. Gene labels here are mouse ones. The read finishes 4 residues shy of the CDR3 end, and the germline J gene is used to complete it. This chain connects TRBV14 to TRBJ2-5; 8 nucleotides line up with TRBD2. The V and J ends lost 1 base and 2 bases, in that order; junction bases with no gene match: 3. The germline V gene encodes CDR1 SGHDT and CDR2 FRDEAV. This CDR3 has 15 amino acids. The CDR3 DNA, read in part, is TGTGCCAGCAGTTTCGCTGGGGGGACCCAAGAC. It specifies CASSFAGGTQD. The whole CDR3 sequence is CASSFAGGTQDTQYF. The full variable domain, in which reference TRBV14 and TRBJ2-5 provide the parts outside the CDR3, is EAGVTQSPRYAVLQEGQAVSFWCDPISGHDTLYWYQQPRDQGPQLLVYFRDEAVIDNSQLPSDRFSAVRPKGTNSTLKIQSAKQGDTATYLCASSFAGGTQDTQYFGPGTRLLVL.

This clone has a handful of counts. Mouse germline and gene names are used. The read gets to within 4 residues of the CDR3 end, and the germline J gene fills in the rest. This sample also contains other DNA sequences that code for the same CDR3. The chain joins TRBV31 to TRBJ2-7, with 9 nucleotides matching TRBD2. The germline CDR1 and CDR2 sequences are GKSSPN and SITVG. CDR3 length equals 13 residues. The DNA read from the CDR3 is TGTGCCTGGAGTCTCTGGGGGGGATAT. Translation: CAWSLWGGY. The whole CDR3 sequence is CAWSLWGGYEQYF. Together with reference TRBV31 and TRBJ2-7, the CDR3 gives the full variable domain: AQTIHQWPVAEIKAVGSPLSLGCTIKGKSSPNLYWYWQATGGTLQQLFYSITVGQVESVVQLNLSASRPKDDQFILSTEKLLLSHSGFYLCAWSLWGGYEQYFGPGTRLTVL.

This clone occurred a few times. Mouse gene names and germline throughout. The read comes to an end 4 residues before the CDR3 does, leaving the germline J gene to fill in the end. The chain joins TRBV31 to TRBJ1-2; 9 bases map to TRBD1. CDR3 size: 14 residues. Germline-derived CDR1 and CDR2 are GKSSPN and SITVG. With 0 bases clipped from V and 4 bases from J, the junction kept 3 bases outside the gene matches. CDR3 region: CAWSLTGGFSDYTF. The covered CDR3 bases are TGTGCCTGGAGTCTCACAGGGGGCTTCTCC.

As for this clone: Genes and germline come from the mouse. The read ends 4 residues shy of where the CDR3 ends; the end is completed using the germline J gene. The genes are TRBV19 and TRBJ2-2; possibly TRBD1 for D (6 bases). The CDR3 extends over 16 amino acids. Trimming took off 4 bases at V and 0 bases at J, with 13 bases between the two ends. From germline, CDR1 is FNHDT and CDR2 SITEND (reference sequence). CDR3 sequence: CASSLPGQTNTGQLYF. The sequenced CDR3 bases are TGTGCCAGCAGTCTCCCCGGACAGACAAACACCGGG.

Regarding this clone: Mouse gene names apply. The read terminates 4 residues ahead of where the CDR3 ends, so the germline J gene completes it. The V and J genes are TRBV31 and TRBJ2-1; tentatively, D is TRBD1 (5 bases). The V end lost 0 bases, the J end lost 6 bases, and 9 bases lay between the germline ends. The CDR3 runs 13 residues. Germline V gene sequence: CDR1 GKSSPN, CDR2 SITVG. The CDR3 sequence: CAWSLSGIAEQFF. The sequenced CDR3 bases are TGTGCCTGGAGTCTCTCAGGGATTGCT.

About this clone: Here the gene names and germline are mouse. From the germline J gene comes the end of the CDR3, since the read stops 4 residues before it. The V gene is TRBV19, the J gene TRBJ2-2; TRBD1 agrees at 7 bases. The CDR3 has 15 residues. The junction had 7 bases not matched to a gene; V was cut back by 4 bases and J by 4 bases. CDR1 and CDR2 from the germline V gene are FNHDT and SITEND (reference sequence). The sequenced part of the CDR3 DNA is TGTGCCAGCAGTCTACAGGGGAGACGCACCGGG. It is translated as CASSLQGRRTG. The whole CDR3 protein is CASSLQGRRTGQLYF.

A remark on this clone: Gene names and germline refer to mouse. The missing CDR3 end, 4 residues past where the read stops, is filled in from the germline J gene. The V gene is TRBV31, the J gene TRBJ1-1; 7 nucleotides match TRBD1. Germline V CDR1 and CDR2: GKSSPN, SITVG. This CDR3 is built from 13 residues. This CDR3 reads CAWSLEGAREVFF. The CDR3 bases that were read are TGTGCCTGGAGTCTAGAGGGGGCGCGA.

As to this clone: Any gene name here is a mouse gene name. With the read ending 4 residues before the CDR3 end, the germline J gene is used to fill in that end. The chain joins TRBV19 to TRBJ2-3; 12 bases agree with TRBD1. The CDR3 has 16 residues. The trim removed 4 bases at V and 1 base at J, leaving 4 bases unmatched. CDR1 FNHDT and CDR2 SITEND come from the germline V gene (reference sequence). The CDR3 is CASSAGQGAGAETLYF. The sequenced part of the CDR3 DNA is TGTGCCAGCAGTGCGGGACAGGGGGCTGGTGCAGAA.

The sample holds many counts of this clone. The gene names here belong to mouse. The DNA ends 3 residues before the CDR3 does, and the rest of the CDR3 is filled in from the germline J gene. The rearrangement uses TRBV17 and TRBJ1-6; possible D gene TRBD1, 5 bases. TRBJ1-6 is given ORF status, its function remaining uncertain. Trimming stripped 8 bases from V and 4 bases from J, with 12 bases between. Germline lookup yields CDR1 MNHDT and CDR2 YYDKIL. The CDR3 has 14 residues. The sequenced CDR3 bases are TGTGCTAGCCCTGGGGCGGGGTATAATTCGCCC. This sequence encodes CASPGAGYNSP. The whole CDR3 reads CASPGAGYNSPLYF.

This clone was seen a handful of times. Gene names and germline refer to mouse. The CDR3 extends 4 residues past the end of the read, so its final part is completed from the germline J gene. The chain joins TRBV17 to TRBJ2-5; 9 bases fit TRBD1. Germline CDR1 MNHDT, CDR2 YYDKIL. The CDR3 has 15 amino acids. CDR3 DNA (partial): TGTGCTAGCAGTAGACCGGGGACAGGGCAGGAC. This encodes CASSRPGTGQD. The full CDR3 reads CASSRPGTGQDTQYF.

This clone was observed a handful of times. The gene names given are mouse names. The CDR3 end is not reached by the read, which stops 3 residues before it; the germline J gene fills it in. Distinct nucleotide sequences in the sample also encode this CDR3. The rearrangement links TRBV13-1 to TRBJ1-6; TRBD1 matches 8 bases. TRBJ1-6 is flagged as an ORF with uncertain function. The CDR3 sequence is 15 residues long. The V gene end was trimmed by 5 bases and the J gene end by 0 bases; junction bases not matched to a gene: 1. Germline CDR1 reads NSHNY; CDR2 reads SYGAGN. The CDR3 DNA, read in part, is TGTGCCAGCAGAGACAGGGGTTCCTATAATTCGCCC. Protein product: CASRDRGSYNSP. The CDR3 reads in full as CASRDRGSYNSPLYF.

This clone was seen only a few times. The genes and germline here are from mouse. Incomplete CDR3 DNA: TGTGCCTGGAGTTGGGTTAACCAAGAC. It is translated as CAWSWVNQD. The full-length CDR3 reads as CAWSWVNQDTQYF. J is TRBJ2-5 and V is TRBV31; D ambiguous. The read ends 4 residues before the CDR3 terminus; that terminus is restored from the germline J gene. The V gene's germline CDR1 is GKSSPN and CDR2 SITVG. There are 13 residues in the CDR3. V lost 2 bases and J lost 0, with 6 bases in between.

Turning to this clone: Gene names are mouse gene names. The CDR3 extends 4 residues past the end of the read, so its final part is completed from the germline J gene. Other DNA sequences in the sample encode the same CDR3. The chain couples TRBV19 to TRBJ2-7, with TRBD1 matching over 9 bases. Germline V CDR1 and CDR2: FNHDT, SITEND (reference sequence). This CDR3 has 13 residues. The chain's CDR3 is CASSPRDRDEQYF. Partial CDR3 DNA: TGTGCCAGCAGTCCCCGGGACAGGGAT.

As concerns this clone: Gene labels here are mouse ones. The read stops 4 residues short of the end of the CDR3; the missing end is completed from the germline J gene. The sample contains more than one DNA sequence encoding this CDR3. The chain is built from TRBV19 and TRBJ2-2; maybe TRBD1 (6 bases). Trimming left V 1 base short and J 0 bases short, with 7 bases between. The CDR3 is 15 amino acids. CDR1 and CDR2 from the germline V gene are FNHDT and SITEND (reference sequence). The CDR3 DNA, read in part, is TGTGCCAGCAGTATATCAGGGGCAAACACCGGG. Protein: CASSISGANTG. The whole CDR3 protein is CASSISGANTGQLYF.

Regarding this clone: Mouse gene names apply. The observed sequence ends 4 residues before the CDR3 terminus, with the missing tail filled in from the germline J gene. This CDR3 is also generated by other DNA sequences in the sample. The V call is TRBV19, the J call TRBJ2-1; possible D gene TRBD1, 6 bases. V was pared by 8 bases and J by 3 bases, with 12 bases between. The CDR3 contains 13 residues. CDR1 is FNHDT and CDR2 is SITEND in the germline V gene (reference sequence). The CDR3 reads CASSRGGYAEQFF. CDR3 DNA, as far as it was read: TGTGCCAGTTCCAGGGGTGGCTATGCT.

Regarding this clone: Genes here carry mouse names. The CDR3 loop is CASRGQGADTQYF. CDR3 DNA (partial): TGTGCCAGCAGGGGACAGGGGGCGGAC. The chain couples TRBV19 to TRBJ2-5; 12 bases match TRBD1. The CDR3 end is not reached by the read, which stops 4 residues before it; the germline J gene fills it in. Germline V gene lookup returns CDR1 FNHDT and CDR2 SITEND (reference sequence). The CDR3 is made up of 13 amino acids.

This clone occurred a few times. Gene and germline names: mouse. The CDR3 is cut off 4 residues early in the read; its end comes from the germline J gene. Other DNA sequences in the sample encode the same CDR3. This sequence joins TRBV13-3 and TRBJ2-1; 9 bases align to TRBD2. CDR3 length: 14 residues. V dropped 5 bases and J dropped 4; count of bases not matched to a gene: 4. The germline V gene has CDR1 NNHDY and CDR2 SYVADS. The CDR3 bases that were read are TGTGCCAGCAGAAAGACTGGGGGTTATGCT. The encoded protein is CASRKTGGYA. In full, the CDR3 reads CASRKTGGYAEQFF.

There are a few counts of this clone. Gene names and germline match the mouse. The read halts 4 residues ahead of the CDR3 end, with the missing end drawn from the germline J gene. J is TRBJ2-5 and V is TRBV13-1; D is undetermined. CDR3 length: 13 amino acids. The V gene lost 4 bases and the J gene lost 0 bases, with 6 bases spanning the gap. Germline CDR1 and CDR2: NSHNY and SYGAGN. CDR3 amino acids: CASSTTNQDTQYF. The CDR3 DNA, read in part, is TGTGCCAGCAGTACGACAAACCAAGAC.

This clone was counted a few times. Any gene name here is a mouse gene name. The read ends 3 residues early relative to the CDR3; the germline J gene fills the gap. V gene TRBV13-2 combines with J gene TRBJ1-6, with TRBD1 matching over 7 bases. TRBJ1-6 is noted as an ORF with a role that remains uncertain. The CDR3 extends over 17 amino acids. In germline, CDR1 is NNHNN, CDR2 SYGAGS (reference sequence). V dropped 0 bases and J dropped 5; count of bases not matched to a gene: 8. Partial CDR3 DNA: TGTGCCAGCGGTGATGTGGCCCCGGGACAGAATAATTCGCCC. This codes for CASGDVAPGQNNSP. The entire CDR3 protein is CASGDVAPGQNNSPLYF.

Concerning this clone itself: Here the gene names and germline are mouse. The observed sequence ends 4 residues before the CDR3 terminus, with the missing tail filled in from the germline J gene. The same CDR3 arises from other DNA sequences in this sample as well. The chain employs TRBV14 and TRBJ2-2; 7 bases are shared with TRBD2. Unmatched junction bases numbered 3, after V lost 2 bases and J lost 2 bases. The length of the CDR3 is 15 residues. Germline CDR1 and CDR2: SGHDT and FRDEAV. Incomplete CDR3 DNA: TGTGCCAGCAGTTTTGGTGGGGGGAACACCGGG. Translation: CASSFGGGNTG. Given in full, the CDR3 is CASSFGGGNTGQLYF. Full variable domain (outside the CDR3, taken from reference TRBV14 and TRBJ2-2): EAGVTQSPRYAVLQEGQAVSFWCDPISGHDTLYWYQQPRDQGPQLLVYFRDEAVIDNSQLPSDRFSAVRPKGTNSTLKIQSAKQGDTATYLCASSFGGGNTGQLYFGEGSKLTVL.

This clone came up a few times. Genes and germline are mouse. CDR3 region: CASSRDGTEVFF. The CDR3 bases that were read are TGTGCTAGCAGTAGAGATGGCACA. The chain couples TRBV17 to TRBJ1-1; D is unclear. The DNA ends 4 residues before the CDR3 does, and the rest of the CDR3 is filled in from the germline J gene. The CDR3 is 12 amino acids. Germline V lookup: CDR1 MNHDT, CDR2 YYDKIL. Trimming shortened V by 0 bases and J by 4 bases, and 3 bases separated the two germline ends.

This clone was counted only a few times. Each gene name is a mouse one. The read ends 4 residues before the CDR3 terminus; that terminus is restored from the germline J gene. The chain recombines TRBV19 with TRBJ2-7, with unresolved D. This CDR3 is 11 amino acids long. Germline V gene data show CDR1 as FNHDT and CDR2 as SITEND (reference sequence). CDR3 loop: CASSKNNEQYF. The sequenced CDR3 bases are TGTGCCAGCAGTAAAAACAAT.

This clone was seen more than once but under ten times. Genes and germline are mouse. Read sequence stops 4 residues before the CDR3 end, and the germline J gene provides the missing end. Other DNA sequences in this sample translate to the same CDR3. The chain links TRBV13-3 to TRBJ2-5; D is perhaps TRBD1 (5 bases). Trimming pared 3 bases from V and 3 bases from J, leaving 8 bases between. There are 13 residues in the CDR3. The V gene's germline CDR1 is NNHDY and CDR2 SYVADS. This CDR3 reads CASSGDRQDTQYF. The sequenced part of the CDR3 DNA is TGTGCCAGCAGTGGAGACAGACAAGAC.

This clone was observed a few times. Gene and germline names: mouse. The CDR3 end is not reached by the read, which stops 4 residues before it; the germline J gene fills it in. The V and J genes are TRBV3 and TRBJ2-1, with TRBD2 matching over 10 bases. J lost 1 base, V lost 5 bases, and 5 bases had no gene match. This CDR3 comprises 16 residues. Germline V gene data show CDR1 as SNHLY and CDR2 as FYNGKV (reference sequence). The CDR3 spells CASSPSTGGNYAEQFF. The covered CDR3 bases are TGTGCCAGCAGCCCATCGACTGGGGGGAACTATGCT.

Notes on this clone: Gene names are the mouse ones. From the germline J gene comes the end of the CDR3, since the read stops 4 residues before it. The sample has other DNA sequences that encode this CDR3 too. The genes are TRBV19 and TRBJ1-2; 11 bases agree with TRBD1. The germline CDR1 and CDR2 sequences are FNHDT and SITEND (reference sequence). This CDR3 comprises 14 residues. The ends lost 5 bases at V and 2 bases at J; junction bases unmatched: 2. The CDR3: CASSRDRGNSDYTF. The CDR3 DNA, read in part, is TGTGCCAGCAGCCGGGACAGGGGGAACTCC.

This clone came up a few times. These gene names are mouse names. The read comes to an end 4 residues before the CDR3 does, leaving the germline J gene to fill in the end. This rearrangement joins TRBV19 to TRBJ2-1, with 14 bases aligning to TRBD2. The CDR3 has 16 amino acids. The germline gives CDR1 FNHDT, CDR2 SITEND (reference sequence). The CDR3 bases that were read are TGTGCCAGCAGTCTTGGGACTGGGGGGGCGCTTTCT. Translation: CASSLGTGGALS. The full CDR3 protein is CASSLGTGGALSEQFF.

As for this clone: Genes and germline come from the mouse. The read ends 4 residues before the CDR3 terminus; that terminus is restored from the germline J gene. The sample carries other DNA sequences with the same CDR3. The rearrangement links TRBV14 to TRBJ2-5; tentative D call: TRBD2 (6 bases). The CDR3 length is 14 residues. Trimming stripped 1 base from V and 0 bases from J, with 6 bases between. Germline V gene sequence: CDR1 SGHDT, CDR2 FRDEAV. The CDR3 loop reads CASSFGGNQDTQYF. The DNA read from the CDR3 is TGTGCCAGCAGTTTCGGGGGGAACCAAGAC.

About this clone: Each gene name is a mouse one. CDR3 bases read: TGCACCTGCAGTGCAGATTTTACTGGGGGGTATGCT. This encodes CTCSADFTGGYA. The entire CDR3 protein reads CTCSADFTGGYAEQFF. The chain employs TRBV1 and TRBJ2-1; 9 nucleotides line up with TRBD2. The read ends 4 residues before the CDR3 terminus; that terminus is restored from the germline J gene. The CDR3 sequence is 16 residues long. With V trimmed by 0 bases and J by 4 bases, 4 bases remained unmatched. The germline CDR1 and CDR2 sequences are NSQYPW and LRSPGD (reference sequence).

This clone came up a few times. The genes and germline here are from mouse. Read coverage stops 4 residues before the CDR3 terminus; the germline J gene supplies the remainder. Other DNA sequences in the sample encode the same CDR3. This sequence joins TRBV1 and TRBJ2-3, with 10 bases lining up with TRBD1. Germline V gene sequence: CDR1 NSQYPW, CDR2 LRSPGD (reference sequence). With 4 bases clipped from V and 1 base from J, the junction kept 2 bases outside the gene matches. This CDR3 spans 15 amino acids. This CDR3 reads CTCSGQGAGAETLYF. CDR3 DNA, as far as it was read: TGCACCTGCAGTGGACAGGGGGCCGGTGCAGAA.